The present T cell receptor (beta chain) was sequenced within a study of CD8 T cells in ankylosing spondylitis. Libraries for TCR beta were made by quantitative 5'-RACE with molecular barcodes. TCRdb redid the calling of the 5' RACE reads with MiXCR, one entry per CDR3 protein. The sample records hundreds of thousands of distinct CDR3 sequences, roughly 27% being singletons. Study-level findings and limits: From matched ankylosing spondylitis synovial fluid, disease-linked clones were reportedly recovered at significantly enriched levels. In the blood and synovial fluid of reactive arthritis, some motif variants had been previously reported. A motif in TCR beta, a set of roughly 8 highly homologous variants, appeared characteristic of ankylosing spondylitis blood. Peripheral blood samples showed relatively rare disease-linked clones, and these clones were CD8+.

V trimming: 0 bases; J trimming: 6 bases; junction bases outside the gene matches: 2. The CDR3 runs 13 residues. In germline, CDR1 is SGHRS, CDR2 YFSETQ. In regard to this clonotype: The antigen remains unidentified.

This sequence originates from a male donor with ankylosing spondylitis. J is TRBJ1-1 and V is TRBV5-1; 7 bases map to TRBD1. The sequencing sample was made of blood, either unsorted or a sorted T cell fraction (not recorded which). The CDR3, as DNA: TGCGCCAGCAGCTTGGGACAGGGACCTGAAGCTTTCTTT. Translating gives CASSLGQGPEAFF.